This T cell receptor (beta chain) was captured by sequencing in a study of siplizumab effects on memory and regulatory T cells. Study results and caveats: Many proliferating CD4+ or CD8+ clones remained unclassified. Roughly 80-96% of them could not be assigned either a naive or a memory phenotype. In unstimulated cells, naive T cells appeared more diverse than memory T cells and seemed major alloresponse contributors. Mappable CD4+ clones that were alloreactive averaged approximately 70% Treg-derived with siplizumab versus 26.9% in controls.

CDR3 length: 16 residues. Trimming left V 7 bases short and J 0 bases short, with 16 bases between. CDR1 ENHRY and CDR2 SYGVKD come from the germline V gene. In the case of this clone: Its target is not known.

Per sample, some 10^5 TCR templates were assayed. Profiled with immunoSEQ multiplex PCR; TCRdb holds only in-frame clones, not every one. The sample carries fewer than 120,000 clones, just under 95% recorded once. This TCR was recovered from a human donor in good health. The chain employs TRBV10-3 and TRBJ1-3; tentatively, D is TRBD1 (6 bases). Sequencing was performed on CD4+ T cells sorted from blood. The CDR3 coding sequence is TGTGCCATCACAACAGGGCCACTTAACTCTGGAAACACCATATATTTT. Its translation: CAITTGPLNSGNTIYF.